The present TCR beta chain was sequenced within a study of T cell changes during pregnancy in multiple sclerosis. J was trimmed by 6 bases and V by 2 bases; bases with no gene match: 6. The length of the CDR3 is 14 residues. Germline-derived CDR1 and CDR2 are SGDLS and YYNGEE. Assay used: immunoSEQ multiplex PCR; TCRdb lists only in-frame clones, some missing. This table has more than 55,000 clones, around 92% appearing once. J is TRBJ1-1 and V is TRBV9; TRBD1 matches at 8 bases. The sequence was obtained from a female donor with multiple sclerosis, enrolled in a pregnancy study. This material consisted of peripheral blood, taken in the first trimester of pregnancy. The CDR3 nucleotides are TGTGCCAGCAGCGTCGGACAGGGCGGGGCTGAAGCTTTCTTT. It is translated as CASSVGQGGAEAFF.